The entry below describes one T cell receptor beta chain. Its matching antigen is unknown. V lost 3 bases, J lost 3 bases, and 14 bases lay in between. This CDR3 is built from 16 residues. Germline lookup yields CDR1 SGHAT and CDR2 FQNNGV. The data belong to a study of cytomegalovirus exposure and HLA in healthy donors. Regarding the study as a whole: CMV serostatus was the sole immune exposure data available. It was assumed in the presence/absence analyses that sequencing depth was roughly uniform across donors. According to a later analysis, most TCR beta chains associated with CMV appeared HLA-restricted.

Primers for the PCR totalled 60 Vbeta and 13 Jbeta. This table comes from immunoSEQ multiplex PCR, and its TCRdb copy is limited to in-frame clones, with some not included. This repertoire comprises around 150,000 clones; its ten largest clones make up 1% to 1.5%. The rearrangement links TRBV11-2 to TRBJ2-2, with D maybe TRBD2 (6 bases). The TCR was taken from a woman aged 55 to 70 in good health and CMV-seronegative. Sequencing was performed on PBMCs. The CDR3: CASSFEGLSYTGELFF. The CDR3 nucleotides are TGTGCCAGCAGCTTTGAGGGACTCAGCTACACCGGGGAGCTGTTTTTT.